These 13 T cell receptor beta chains were sequenced from one sample in a study of identical twins. TCRdb itself ran the 5' RACE reads through MiXCR, one entry per CDR3 protein. The data hold roughly 540,000 distinct CDR3 sequences, with about 20% observed a single time. The sample was also reused in another study, on T cells expressing NK-cell markers.

Sequencing used CD4+ T cells sorted from blood. The receptors here all came from a woman aged 18 to 35 in good health.

CDR3 protein: CATSRGSGQETQYF. DNA of the CDR3: TGTGCCACCAGCAGAGGTAGCGGCCAAGAGACCCAGTACTTC. The gene calls are TRBV15 and TRBJ2-5; D might be TRBD2 (6 bases). CDR1 LNHNV and CDR2 YYDKDF come from the germline V gene (reference sequence). The V and J ends lost 1 base and 1 base respectively, with 7 bases between them. The CDR3 covers 14 residues. Together with reference TRBV15 and TRBJ2-5, the CDR3 gives the full variable domain: DAMVIQNPRYQVTQFGKPVTLSCSQTLNHNVMYWYQQKSSQAPKLLFHYYDKDFNNEADTPDNFQSRRPNTSFCFLDIRSPGLGDTAMYLCATSRGSGQETQYFGPGTRLLVL.

This clonotype has only a few counts. This chain connects TRBV7-9 to TRBJ2-7; TRBD2 is a possible D gene (6 bases). The CDR3 covers 14 residues. CDR1 and CDR2 from the germline V gene are SEHNR and FQNEAQ (reference sequence). V lost 9 bases and J 3 bases, leaving 18 bases between the germline ends. The CDR3 DNA sequence: TGTGCCAGTACGTACCGGGACTCCTTCTACGAGCAGTACTTC. It specifies CASTYRDSFYEQYF.

This chain connects TRBV5-1 to TRBJ2-3, with a weak D call TRBD1 (5 bases). Per the germline V gene, CDR1 is SGHRS and CDR2 is YFSETQ. This CDR3 contains 16 residues. The ends were cut back, 0 bases at V and 0 bases at J, with 11 bases in the middle. The CDR3 bases are TGCGCCAGCAGCTTGGAAGGGGATACTAGCACAGATACGCAGTATTTT. Translating it yields CASSLEGDTSTDTQYF. The complete variable domain, with remaining parts taken from reference TRBV5-1 and TRBJ2-3, reads KAGVTQTPRYLIKTRGQQVTLSCSPISGHRSVSWYQQTPGQGLQFLFEYFSETQRNKGNFPGRFSGRQFSNSRSEMNVSTLELGDSALYLCASSLEGDTSTDTQYFGPGTRLTVL.

This clonotype was seen only a few times. The genes are TRBV12-3 or TRBV12-4 and TRBJ1-1, with TRBD1 matching over 7 bases. V shed 0 bases and J 8 bases; nucleotides not matched to a gene: 3. The CDR3 is made up of 13 amino acids. CDR3 region: CASSLAPGGEAFF. CDR3 in DNA: TGTGCCAGCAGTTTAGCACCAGGGGGGGAAGCTTTCTTT.

The chain recombines TRBV6-5 with TRBJ2-1; D is tentatively TRBD1 or TRBD2 (5 bases each). CDR1 is MNHEY and CDR2 is SVGAGI in the germline V gene. The V and J ends lost 5 bases and 11 bases respectively, with 13 bases between them. This CDR3 is built from 12 residues. Written as DNA, the CDR3 is TGTGCCAGCAGTGGACGTGGGGGTAAGCAGTTCTTC. Encoded protein: CASSGRGGKQFF.

The rearrangement links TRBV14 to TRBJ2-3; D not resolved. V shed 3 bases and J shed 2 bases, with 6 bases lying between them. Germline V gene lookup returns CDR1 SGHDN and CDR2 FVKESK. The CDR3 loop spans 13 amino acids. The chain's CDR3 is CASSHEYTDTQYF. In DNA form, the CDR3 reads TGTGCCAGCAGCCACGAGTACACAGATACGCAGTATTTT.

This clonotype was counted only a few times. The chain uses TRBV6-2 or TRBV6-3 and TRBJ2-1, with D perhaps matching TRBD2 (7 bases). This CDR3 spans 15 amino acids. The germline V and J ends were trimmed by 6 bases and 4 bases, with 16 bases remaining between them. CDR1 MNHEY and CDR2 SVGEGT come from the germline V gene. The DNA of the CDR3 is TGTGCCAGCAGGTCGGGGGGAGGGGGTTACAATGAGCAGTTCTTC. This codes for CASRSGGGGYNEQFF.

This chain connects TRBV28 to TRBJ2-5; no clear D gene. Germline CDR1 MDHEN, CDR2 SYDVKM. This CDR3 spans 16 amino acids. Trimming took off 6 bases at V and 0 bases at J, with 17 bases between the two ends. The CDR3 is CASSLPGSKYQETQYF. The CDR3 DNA reads TGTGCCAGCAGCCTCCCAGGCTCCAAGTACCAAGAGACCCAGTACTTC.

The gene calls are TRBV5-1 and TRBJ2-1; TRBD2 agrees at 13 bases. The germline V gene has CDR1 SGHRS and CDR2 YFSETQ. V trimming: 4 bases; J trimming: 8 bases; junction bases outside the gene matches: 6. There are 15 residues in the CDR3. CDR3 sequence (DNA): TGCGCCAGCAGCGCACTAGCGGGGGGGCCCCATGAGCAGTTCTTC. The encoded protein is CASSALAGGPHEQFF.

The J gene is TRBJ1-2, the V gene TRBV18; the D gene is possibly TRBD1 (5 bases). Per germline, CDR1 KGHSH and CDR2 LQKENI. The CDR3 sequence is 13 residues long. V lost 4 bases, J lost 7 bases, and 13 bases lay in between. CDR3 DNA sequence: TGTGCCAGCTCACGGGATGGGGCAAGTGGCTACACCTTC. Amino acids: CASSRDGASGYTF.

The chain links TRBV2 to TRBJ2-5; 9 positions match TRBD1. Germline V gene lookup returns CDR1 SNHLY and CDR2 FYNNEI. This CDR3 contains 14 residues. Losses at the gene ends were 6 bases for V and 7 bases for J; bases not matched to a gene: 9. The CDR3 protein is CASRARTGVGTQYF. DNA for the CDR3: TGTGCCAGCAGGGCCAGGACAGGGGTTGGGACCCAGTACTTC.

The rearrangement uses TRBV7-2 and TRBJ1-2; D possibly corresponds to TRBD1 (6 bases). The CDR3 runs 13 residues. The germline V gene has CDR1 SGHTA and CDR2 FQGNSA. Trimming stripped 4 bases from V and 4 bases from J, with 10 bases between. This CDR3 reads CASSYRDIYGYTF. CDR3 DNA: TGTGCCAGCAGCTACCGGGACATCTATGGCTACACCTTC. The full variable domain, with the rest looked up from reference TRBV7-2 and TRBJ1-2, is GAGVSQSPSNKVTEKGKDVELRCDPISGHTALYWYRQSLGQGLEFLIYFQGNSAPDKSGLPSDRFSAERTGGSVSTLTIQRTQQEDSAVYLCASSYRDIYGYTFGSGTRLTVV.

The V gene is TRBV5-6, the J gene TRBJ2-7, with TRBD2 identical over 10 bases. This CDR3 comprises 14 residues. After removal of 3 bases from V and 6 bases from J, the junction contained 6 bases not matched to a gene. Germline V gene lookup returns CDR1 SGHDT and CDR2 YYEEEE. The CDR3 spells CASSYLAGVGEQYF. Written as DNA, the CDR3 is TGTGCCAGCAGCTACCTAGCGGGAGTCGGCGAGCAGTACTTC.